The T cell receptor (beta chain) under discussion was sequenced for a study of T cells in Graves' hyperthyroidism and ophthalmopathy. CDR1 is LNHDA and CDR2 is SQIVND in the germline V gene (reference sequence). This CDR3 has 15 amino acids. Trimming pared 3 bases from V and 2 bases from J, leaving 13 bases between. Graves' hyperthyroidism without ophthalmopathy progression within 18 months was termed stable. The hyperthyroidism patients had all been newly diagnosed, and their disease duration was under 2 months. Their ages ranged from 18 to 65 years. Diagnoses were established using clinical symptoms, serum thyroxine and TRAb, thyroid ultrasound and orbital computed tomography. Out of less than 12 ml of fresh peripheral blood came the PBMCs. The source material, RNA transcripts, was used to amplify TCR beta CDR3 regions. RT-PCR in the first round (using the HTBI primer set) targeted the TCR CDR3. TCRdb passed the multiplex PCR reads through MiXCR, listing each CDR3 protein once. The sample includes more than 300,000 distinct CDR3 sequences, about 14% of them seen just once.

This clonotype was obtained from a woman aged 30 to 39 with Graves' hyperthyroidism. The V call is TRBV19, the J call TRBJ1-2; tentatively, D is TRBD1 (6 bases). The source material was blood. The CDR3 is CASSINGQSNYGYTF. In DNA form, the CDR3 reads TGTGCCAGTAGTATTAACGGACAGTCAAACTATGGCTACACCTTC.